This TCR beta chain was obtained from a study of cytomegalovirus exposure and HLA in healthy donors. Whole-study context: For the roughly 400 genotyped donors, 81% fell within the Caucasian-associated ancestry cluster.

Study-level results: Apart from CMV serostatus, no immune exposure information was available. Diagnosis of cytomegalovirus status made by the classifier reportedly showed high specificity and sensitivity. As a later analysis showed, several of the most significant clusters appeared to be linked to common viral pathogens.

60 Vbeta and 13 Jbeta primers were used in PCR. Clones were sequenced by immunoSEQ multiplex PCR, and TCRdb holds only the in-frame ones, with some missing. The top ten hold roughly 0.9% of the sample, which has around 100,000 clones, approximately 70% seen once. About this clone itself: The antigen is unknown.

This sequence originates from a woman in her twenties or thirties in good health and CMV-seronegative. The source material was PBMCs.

The CDR3 spells CASSFSGGAYEQFF. In nucleotides, the CDR3 is TGTGCCAGCAGCTTTAGCGGGGGGGCCTATGAGCAGTTCTTC. The chain has TRBV11-2 and TRBJ2-1, with 11 bases aligning to TRBD2. The CDR3 runs to 14 residues. Germline lookup yields CDR1 SGHAT and CDR2 FQNNGV. V was pared by 3 bases and J by 8 bases, with 3 bases of the junction left unmatched.